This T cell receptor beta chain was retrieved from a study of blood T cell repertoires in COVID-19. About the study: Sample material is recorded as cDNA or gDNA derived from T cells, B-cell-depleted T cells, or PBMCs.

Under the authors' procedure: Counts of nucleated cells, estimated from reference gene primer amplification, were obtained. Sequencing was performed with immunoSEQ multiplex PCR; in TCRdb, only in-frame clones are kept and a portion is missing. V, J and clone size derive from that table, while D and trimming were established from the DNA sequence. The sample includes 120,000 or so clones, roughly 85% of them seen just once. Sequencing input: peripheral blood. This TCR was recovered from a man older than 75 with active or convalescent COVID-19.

The DNA of the CDR3 is TGTGCCAGCAGCCAAGGCTCCCACACGGGTGAGCAGTTCTTC. Its protein is CASSQGSHTGEQFF. V is TRBV7-3 and J is TRBJ2-1; no firm D call. This CDR3 is 14 amino acids long. Germline V gene lookup returns CDR1 SGHTA and CDR2 FQGTGA. V was cut by 5 bases and J by 9 bases, with 17 bases left in between.